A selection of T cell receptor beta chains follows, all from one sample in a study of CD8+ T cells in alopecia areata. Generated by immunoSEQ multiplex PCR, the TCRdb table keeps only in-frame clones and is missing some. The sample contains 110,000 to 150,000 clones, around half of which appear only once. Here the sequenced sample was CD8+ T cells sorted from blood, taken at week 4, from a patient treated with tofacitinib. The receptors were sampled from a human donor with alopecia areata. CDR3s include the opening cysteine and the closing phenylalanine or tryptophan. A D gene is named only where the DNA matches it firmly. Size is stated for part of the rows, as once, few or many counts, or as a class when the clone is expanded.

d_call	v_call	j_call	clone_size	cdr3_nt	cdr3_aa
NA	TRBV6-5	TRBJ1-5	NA	TGTGCCAGCAGTTACACCGGCGCTAGCAATCAGCCCCAGCATTTT	CASSYTGASNQPQHF
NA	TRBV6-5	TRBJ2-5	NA	TGTGCCAGCAGCCAAACCGGGGGAAGGGAGACCCAGTACTTC	CASSQTGGRETQYF
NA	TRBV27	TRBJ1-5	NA	TGTGCCAGCAGTCTATTTGGCAATCAGCCCCAGCATTTT	CASSLFGNQPQHF
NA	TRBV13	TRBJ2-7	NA	TGTGCCAGCAGCTTGTCCTACGAGCAGTACTTC	CASSLSYEQYF
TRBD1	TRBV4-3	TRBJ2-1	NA	TGCGCCAGCAGCCGCGGACAGGGCCTTTACAATGAGCAGTTCTTC	CASSRGQGLYNEQFF
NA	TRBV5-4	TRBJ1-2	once	TGTGCCAGCAGCTTGTCGCAGGGTGAAGACTATGGCTACACCTTC	CASSLSQGEDYGYTF
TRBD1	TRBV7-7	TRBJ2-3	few	TGTGCTAGCAGCCCTTTCGGACAGGGGGGCACAGATACGCAGTATTTT	CASSPFGQGGTDTQYF
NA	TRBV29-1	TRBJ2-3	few	TGCAGCGTTGAAGATCACAAGGCTGTGGATACGCAGTATTTT	CSVEDHKAVDTQYF
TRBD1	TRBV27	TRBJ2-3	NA	TGTGCCAGCACTCTGGGGACAGGCCCCACAGATACGCAGTATTTT	CASTLGTGPTDTQYF
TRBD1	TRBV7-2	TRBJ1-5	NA	TGTGCCAGCACCTCAAGGGGGCTTAATCAGCCCCAGCATTTT	CASTSRGLNQPQHF